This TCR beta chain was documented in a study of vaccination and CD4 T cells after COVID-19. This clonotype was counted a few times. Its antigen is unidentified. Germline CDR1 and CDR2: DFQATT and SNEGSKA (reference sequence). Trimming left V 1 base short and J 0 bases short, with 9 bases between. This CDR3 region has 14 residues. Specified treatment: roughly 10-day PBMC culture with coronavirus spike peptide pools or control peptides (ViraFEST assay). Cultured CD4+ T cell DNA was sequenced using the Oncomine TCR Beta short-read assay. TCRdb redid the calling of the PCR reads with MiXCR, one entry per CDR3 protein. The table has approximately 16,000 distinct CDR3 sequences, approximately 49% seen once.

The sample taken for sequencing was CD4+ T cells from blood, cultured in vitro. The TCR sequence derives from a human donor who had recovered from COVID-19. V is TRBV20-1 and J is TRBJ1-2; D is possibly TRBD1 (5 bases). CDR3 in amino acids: CSARGQGANYGYTF. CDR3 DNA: TGCAGTGCTAGAGGGCAGGGAGCTAACTATGGCTACACCTTC.